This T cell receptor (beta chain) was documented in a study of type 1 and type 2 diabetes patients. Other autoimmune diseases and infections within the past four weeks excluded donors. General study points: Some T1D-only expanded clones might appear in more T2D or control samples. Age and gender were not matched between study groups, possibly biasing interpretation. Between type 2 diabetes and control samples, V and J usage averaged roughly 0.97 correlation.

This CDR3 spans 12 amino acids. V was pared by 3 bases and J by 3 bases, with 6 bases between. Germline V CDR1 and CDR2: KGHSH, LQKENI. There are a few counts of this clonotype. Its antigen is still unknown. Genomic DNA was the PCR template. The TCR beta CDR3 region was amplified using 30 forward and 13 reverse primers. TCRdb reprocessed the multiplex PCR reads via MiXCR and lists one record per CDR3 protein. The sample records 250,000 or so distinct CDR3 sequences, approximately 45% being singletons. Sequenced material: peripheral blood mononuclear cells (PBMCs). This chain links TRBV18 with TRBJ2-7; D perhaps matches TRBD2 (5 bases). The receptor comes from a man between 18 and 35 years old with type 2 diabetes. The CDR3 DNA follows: TGTGCCAGCTCACCCGGGGACTACGAGCAGTACTTC. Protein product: CASSPGDYEQYF.